This T cell receptor beta chain was sequenced for a study of blood T cell repertoires in COVID-19 (dated by TCRdb to about 2020). In the study overall: The collaborator samples originated in the United States, Italy and Spain and spanned the acute and convalescent phases of COVID-19. A de-identified subject ID, COVID-19 status, age in years and sex were almost always included in the sample metadata. Where available, HLA class I and class II types were obtained from metadata supplied by the sample provider rather than from assay-based typing. A freely available public database, intended as a resource for researchers studying the immune response to SARS-CoV-2, is where the repertoires were released. The dataset comprised deeply sampled blood TCRbeta repertoires from subjects exposed to, actively infected with, or recovered from COVID-19. The samples were drawn from two sources: the first 160 participants of the ongoing ImmuneRACE study, and 1,000 to 1,500 subjects contributed by 6 global collaborators. The material from the prospective study consisted of cDNA or gDNA derived from T cells, B-cell-depleted T cells, or PBMCs.

General findings and caveats noted by the study authors: How much clinical and demographic metadata was included differed by source and by participant, and the metadata was provided uncurated.

Enrolling through a virtual design, the prospective study's participants ranged in age from roughly 18 to 90 years and lived across about two dozen United States geographic areas. In the prospective study, cohorts were assigned on the basis of participant-reported clinical history obtained from a screening survey and a study questionnaire. A participant counted as exposed if, within 2 weeks of entering the study, that participant had been in contact with someone who had a PCR-confirmed or clinician-diagnosed COVID-19 case. In the prospective study, whole blood, serum and a nasopharyngeal or oropharyngeal swab were collected from each participant by mobile phlebotomists. Prospective study participants could optionally give additional blood draws and questionnaires over an approximately two-month period. Before DNA extraction, blood samples from the prospective study were shipped at room temperature or frozen.

The immunoSEQ Assay, a bias-controlled multiplex PCR, was used to amplify TCRbeta CDR3 regions from genomic DNA. On the study's bioinformatics: Nucleated cell counts per sample were estimated from amplification of reference gene primers within the assay. Sequence reads were collapsed and filtered to measure the absolute abundance of every unique TCRbeta CDR3 rearrangement. For each sample, productive Simpson clonality was calculated as the square root of Simpson's diversity index across productive rearrangements. The table was pulled from immuneACCESS by TCRdb, which kept in-frame rearrangements only. Such tables lose some clones; where checked, under half of the loss comes from unresolved V genes, and the rest has no known cause. D and trimming were read from the DNA, whereas the V and J calls and clone size are those reported in that table. The sample records around 250,000 clones, 75% to 90% of which are singletons. The ten largest clones represent 3.1% of the sample.

V ends up 3 bases short and J 0 bases short, with an unmatched junction base count of 5. The germline V gene encodes CDR1 SGHDN and CDR2 FVKESK. The CDR3 covers 16 residues, taking in both the cysteine and the valine. Only CDR3 DNA is held: 48 bases, read in frame from base 1. A note on this clone: Its antigen specificity is not known. No much larger clone exists at a distance of one base, and base qualities are not known.

The source material was PBMCs or T cells enriched from blood (not recorded which). This clonotype originated in a woman aged 40 to 50 who had been exposed to COVID-19. The chain was built from TRBV14 and TRBJ2-7; the central 10 bases match TRBD1. This receptor carries the CDR3 CASSHPGQGISYEQYV. The nucleotide sequence is TGTGCCAGCAGCCATCCGGGACAGGGGATCTCCTACGAGCAGTACGTC.